This TCR beta chain was recorded in a study of spatial heterogeneity in lung cancer. Study summary: Across the raw uncorrected reads, a unique TCR and UMI combination was observed, on average, more than ten times. Study conclusions and caveats: For expanded intratumoral alpha and beta TCRs, counts tracked tumor mutation counts.

MiXCR was run by TCRdb on the 5' RACE reads, yielding one entry per CDR3 protein. The profile covers about 6,800 distinct CDR3 sequences, with roughly 13% appearing a single time and 8% to 10% taken by the ten largest. With 4 bases clipped from V and 0 bases from J, the junction kept 6 bases outside the gene matches. The CDR3 loop spans 16 amino acids. The germline V gene has CDR1 MNHNY and CDR2 SVGAGI (reference sequence). By its share, this clonotype is medium-sized. Its antigen is unknown. For a library built for alpha chains, this beta chain is a stray read; little rests on its size. The time point: sample taken at primary tumor resection. Samples were donated by 72 untreated early-stage non-small cell lung cancer patients.

This clonotype was obtained from a male donor with early-stage non-small cell lung cancer. The chain links TRBV6-6 to TRBJ1-3; 7 bases align to TRBD1. The sequencing here drew on lung tumor tissue, taken at surgery. As DNA, the CDR3 is TGTGCCAGCAGTTCCCTGACAGGGTCCTCTGGAAACACCATATATTTT. It codes for CASSSLTGSSGNTIYF.